This paragraph reports one T cell receptor (beta chain). This entry comes from a study of control samples from healthy donors and cancer patients. Libraries were prepared by immunoSEQ multiplex PCR; TCRdb keeps only in-frame clonotypes and omits some of them. The sample contains roughly 120,000 clones, 85% to 95% of which appear only once. V lost 5 bases and J lost 1, with 8 bases in between. The CDR3 contains 13 residues. In germline, CDR1 is MNHEY, CDR2 SVGAGI. The sequencing input was PBMCs. The chain has TRBV6-5 and TRBJ1-2; TRBD1 is a possible D gene (5 bases). This clonotype was sampled from a man over 45 with head and neck cancer. Here the CDR3 DNA reads TGTGCCAGCAGTCGCGGGGGTAACTATGGCTACACCTTC. This gives the protein CASSRGGNYGYTF.